The 26 T cell receptor beta chains listed next were all sequenced from one sample in a study of OX40 agonist ivuxolimab in advanced cancers. Assay: immunoSEQ multiplex PCR; the TCRdb copy retains only in-frame clones and omits some. The repertoire holds tens of thousands of clones, with around nine tenths as singletons. Sequenced here: CD4+ or CD8+ T cells sorted from blood, sampled in a trial of the OX40 agonist ivuxolimab. These TCRs come from an adult with an advanced solid tumor such as melanoma, head and neck, liver or kidney cancer.

This chain links TRBV5-1 with TRBJ1-4; no definite D call. The germline V and J ends were trimmed by 7 bases and 0 bases, with 10 bases remaining between them. Germline V gene lookup returns CDR1 SGHRS and CDR2 YFSETQ. CDR3 length: 14 amino acids. The CDR3 DNA reads TGCGCCAGCCGGAGTAACCCAACTAATGAAAAACTGTTTTTT. Translated: CASRSNPTNEKLFF.

The chain carries TRBV2 and TRBJ1-1; D is ambiguous. Trimming cost V 4 bases and J 0 bases, with 6 bases left between them. CDR1 is SNHLY, CDR2 FYNNEI, per germline. The length of the CDR3 is 13 residues. CDR3 coding DNA: TGTGCCAGCAGTGGGGAGGTGAACACTGAAGCTTTCTTT. Translating gives CASSGEVNTEAFF.

The J gene is TRBJ1-2, the V gene TRBV5-1; 8 positions agree with TRBD1. V lost 0 bases, J lost 4 bases, and 5 bases stayed unmatched. This CDR3 spans 15 amino acids. Germline CDR1 SGHRS, CDR2 YFSETQ. The CDR3, as DNA: TGCGCCAGCAGCTTGGGACAGGGGCCTCCCTATGGCTACACCTTC. Amino acid sequence: CASSLGQGPPYGYTF.

The gene calls are TRBV5-4 and TRBJ2-1; D may be TRBD1 (6 bases). The germline CDR1 and CDR2 sequences are SGHNT and YYREEE (reference sequence). Trimming took 4 bases from V and 8 from J, leaving 13 bases between them. The CDR3 contains 13 residues. Here the CDR3 reads CASSIAGVYEQFF. DNA of the CDR3: TGTGCCAGCAGCATAGCAGGGGTCTATGAGCAGTTCTTC.

The J gene is TRBJ2-3, the V gene TRBV2; 7 bases match TRBD1. The V gene's germline CDR1 is SNHLY and CDR2 FYNNEI. V gave up 4 bases and J gave up 5 bases; unmatched junction bases: 3. The CDR3 has 13 amino acids. The CDR3 DNA is TGTGCCAGCAGTGGACAGGGTGGAGATACGCAGTATTTT. Translated: CASSGQGGDTQYF.

The rearrangement uses TRBV4-1 and TRBJ2-3, with 12 positions matching TRBD2. Losses at the gene ends were 1 base for V and 6 bases for J; bases not matched to a gene: 8. Germline V gene lookup returns CDR1 MGHRA and CDR2 YSYEKL. The CDR3 has 17 residues. The DNA for the CDR3 is TGCGCCAGCAGCCAAGCGCGGTCTAGCGGGGGGGCTGATACGCAGTATTTT. Protein sequence: CASSQARSSGGADTQYF.

Concerning this clone: Other DNA sequences in the sample encode the same CDR3. The rearrangement uses TRBV12-2 and TRBJ2-5; the table's D call, TRBD2, was not checked against the DNA. TRBV12-2 is classified as a pseudogene. The CDR3 extends over 21 amino acids. Here the CDR3 DNA reads TGTGCAAGTCGCTTAACGTCCCCGGGGCTAGCGGGTGCTCGAGGGCGAGAGACCCAGTACTTC. Amino acid sequence: CASRLTSPGLAGARGRETQYF.

In this sample, this clone turned up once. V and J are TRBV6-1 and TRBJ1-1; D unclear. V lost 7 bases and J 2 bases, leaving 8 bases between the germline ends. The V gene's germline CDR1 is MNHNS and CDR2 SASEGT. The CDR3 totals 12 residues. For the CDR3, the DNA is TGTGCCAGCAAGCAGATAAACACTGAAGCTTTCTTT. It specifies CASKQINTEAFF.

This clone was detected once. J is TRBJ2-1 and V is TRBV19; 9 bases are shared with TRBD2. The junction had 5 bases not matched to a gene; V was cut back by 4 bases and J by 1 base. Germline lookup yields CDR1 LNHDA and CDR2 SQIVND (reference sequence). The CDR3 has 16 residues. The CDR3 region is CASSRRLAGSYNEQFF. CDR3 nucleotides: TGTGCCAGTAGTAGGCGGCTAGCGGGGTCCTACAATGAGCAGTTCTTC. The entire variable domain, with the rest obtained from reference TRBV19 and TRBJ2-1, is as follows: DGGITQSPKYLFRKEGQNVTLSCEQNLNHDAMYWYRQDPGQGLRLIYYSQIVNDFQKGDIAEGYSVSREKKESFPLTVTSAQKNPTAFYLCASSRRLAGSYNEQFFGPGTRLTVL.

The chain has TRBV21-1 and TRBJ1-5. TRBV21-1 is a pseudogene segment. The CDR3 runs 14 residues. The CDR3 nucleotides are TGTGCCAGCAGCAAATCGAGGGGCCATCAGCCCCAGCATTTT. Its protein is CASSKSRGHQPQHF.

This chain joins TRBV29-1 and TRBJ1-2, with D possibly matching TRBD1 (5 bases). The length of the CDR3 is 13 residues. Deletions cut 2 bases from V and 2 bases from J, with 9 bases between. Germline V gene sequence: CDR1 SQVTM, CDR2 ANQGSEA. CDR3 nucleotide sequence: TGCAGCGTTGAACGGGCAGGGAACTATGGCTACACCTTC. This translates into CSVERAGNYGYTF.

The chain has TRBV6-1 and TRBJ2-1; D gene unclear. This CDR3 spans 12 amino acids. Trimming took 4 bases from V and 10 from J, leaving 11 bases between them. Per germline, CDR1 MNHNS and CDR2 SASEGT. CDR3: CASSAPLGEQFF. The DNA for the CDR3 is TGTGCCAGCAGTGCCCCCCTGGGGGAGCAGTTCTTC.

The chain joins TRBV29-1 to TRBJ2-7, with D possibly TRBD1 on 5 matching bases. V lost 6 bases, J lost 3 bases, and 18 bases lay in between. The germline gives CDR1 SQVTM, CDR2 ANQGSEA. The CDR3 totals 14 residues. In DNA form, the CDR3 reads TGCAGCGTGACCGCAGGGAACTCGTACTACGAGCAGTACTTC. Translated, it gives CSVTAGNSYYEQYF.

The rearrangement uses TRBV5-4 and TRBJ2-1; 7 nucleotides line up with TRBD2. Germline-derived CDR1 and CDR2 are SGHNT and YYREEE (reference sequence). The CDR3 sequence is 15 residues long. Germline trimming cut 4 bases from V and 1 base from J; bases unmatched to any gene: 5. CDR3 sequence (DNA): TGTGCCAGCAGCATGCCTAGCGGTTCCTACAATGAGCAGTTCTTC. Translating it yields CASSMPSGSYNEQFF.

This sequence joins TRBV5-1 and TRBJ2-3; possibly TRBD1 or TRBD2 for D (5 bases each). This CDR3 region has 15 residues. Germline loops: CDR1 SGHRS, CDR2 YFSETQ. The germline V and J ends were trimmed by 2 bases and 2 bases, with 12 bases remaining between them. CDR3 region: CASSLGDRDTDTQYF. The CDR3 region has the DNA TGCGCCAGCAGCTTAGGGGACCGAGACACAGATACGCAGTATTTT.

This clone showed up just a few times. At one boundary the junction diverges from the germline segment, which might be a read error. This chain links TRBV6-1 with TRBJ1-5; D unclear. The length of the CDR3 is 15 residues. CDR1 is MNHNS, CDR2 SASEGT, per germline. In nucleotides, the CDR3 is TGTGCCAGCAGCGAAGGGATAGGAGACAATCAGCCCCAGCATTTT. It codes for CASSEGIGDNQPQHF.

The chain is built from TRBV19 and TRBJ1-1; D is uncertain. Germline assignment: CDR1 LNHDA and CDR2 SQIVND (reference sequence). The CDR3 totals 14 residues. Trimming left V 6 bases short and J 6 bases short, with 17 bases between. The CDR3 DNA sequence: TGTGCCAGTAGCCCGACTGGAGGATGGGCTGAAGCTTTCTTT. Protein: CASSPTGGWAEAFF.

J is TRBJ1-2 and V is TRBV18, with 9 bases identical to TRBD1. This CDR3 has 15 residues. The V gene end was trimmed by 1 base and the J gene end by 5 bases; junction bases not matched to a gene: 5. In germline, CDR1 is KGHSH, CDR2 LQKENI. The CDR3 DNA reads as TGTGCCAGCTCACCACTGCGACAGGGGGATTATGGCTACACCTTC. Translation: CASSPLRQGDYGYTF.

This clone was detected a few times. The rearrangement links TRBV29-1 to TRBJ1-2, with D hard to call. Trimming took 6 bases from V and 6 from J, leaving 8 bases between them. This CDR3 has 10 residues. The germline CDR1 and CDR2 sequences are SQVTM and ANQGSEA. CDR3 DNA sequence: TGCAGCGTCTGGGAGGATGGCTACACCTTC. Translating it yields CSVWEDGYTF.

The CDR3 reads CASGLAGTVQETQYF. The CDR3 nucleotides read TGTGCTAGTGGTTTGGCCGGGACAGTTCAAGAGACCCAGTACTTC. The chain recombines TRBV12-5 with TRBJ2-5, with 7 bases fitting TRBD1. Germline V lookup: CDR1 LGHNT, CDR2 FRNRAP. CDR3 length: 15 residues. The J segment lost 2 bases and the V segment lost 1 base, leaving 4 bases of the junction unmatched.

The J gene is TRBJ2-5, the V gene TRBV4-1, with 9 bases lining up with TRBD1. V lost 3 bases, J lost 1 base, and 6 bases stayed unmatched. CDR1 is MGHRA, CDR2 YSYEKL, per germline. The CDR3 covers 16 residues. The CDR3 loop is CASSHPGQGGQETQYF. The CDR3 DNA is TGCGCCAGCAGCCACCCGGGACAGGGTGGCCAAGAGACCCAGTACTTC.

The gene calls are TRBV30 and TRBJ2-7; no reliable D call. From germline, CDR1 is GTSNPN and CDR2 SVGIG (reference sequence). V shed 2 bases and J shed 6 bases, with 14 bases lying between them. The CDR3 is made up of 13 amino acids. DNA of the CDR3: TGTGCCTGGAGTCTGCGGTACAGAGGCGAGCAGTACTTC. Its protein is CAWSLRYRGEQYF.

The rearrangement links TRBV7-8 to TRBJ1-5; no clear D gene. Germline V gives CDR1 SGHVS, CDR2 FQNEAQ. Deletions cut 6 bases from V and 0 bases from J, with 6 bases between. The CDR3 has 13 residues. The DNA for the CDR3 is TGTGCCAGCAGATTGAATAGCAATCAGCCCCAGCATTTT. It yields the protein CASRLNSNQPQHF.

This clone was counted only a few times. CDR3 DNA sequence: TGTGCCAGCAGCTTAGGGGTAGGGCAGGGAGCGGATGGCTACACCTTC. This codes for CASSLGVGQGADGYTF. The V and J genes are TRBV7-9 and TRBJ1-2, with a tentative D call TRBD1 (5 bases). Germline-derived CDR1 and CDR2 are SEHNR and FQNEAQ (reference sequence). Trimming removed 1 base at V and 6 bases at J, with 18 bases between. This CDR3 is built from 16 residues.

The gene calls are TRBV6-1 and TRBJ2-7; TRBD1 matches at 8 bases. Trimming took 7 bases from V and 7 from J; bases not matched to a gene: 12. The length of the CDR3 is 14 residues. Germline V gene lookup returns CDR1 MNHNS and CDR2 SASEGT. The chain's CDR3 is CASKRDRNLWEQYF. The CDR3 coding sequence is TGTGCCAGCAAACGGGACAGGAACCTCTGGGAGCAGTACTTC.

This chain connects TRBV4-1 to TRBJ1-2; no firm D call. This CDR3 is built from 15 residues. Trimming shortened V by 0 bases and J by 0 bases, and 8 bases separated the two germline ends. Germline CDR1 and CDR2: MGHRA and YSYEKL. CDR3 sequence: CASSQEDTANYGYTF. The CDR3 nucleotides read TGCGCCAGCAGCCAAGAAGACACAGCTAACTATGGCTACACCTTC.